The source of this TCR beta chain is a study of a mutant IDH1 vaccine in newly diagnosed glioma (dated by TCRdb to about 2021). Looking at the study overall: Patients were given eight vaccinations, in weeks 1, 3, 5, 7, 11, 15, 19 and 23, which matched visits V03 through V10. In the chemotherapy-containing groups, vaccination started alongside temozolomide cycles, whereas in patients who had radiotherapy alone it started 4-6 weeks after radiotherapy. Of the roughly 33 treated patients, around 60% were male and approximately 40% were female, and the mean age was approximately 41 years. Prior to enrollment, standard therapy consisting of radiotherapy alone, temozolomide alone, or radiochemotherapy with temozolomide had been administered to patients, with the combination being received by most patients. Peripheral blood samples were drawn at six visits, namely V03 (baseline), V05, V07, V10, V12 and V13. For exploratory analyses, around 23 treated patients had longitudinal TCRB deep sequencing done wherever samples were available.

Results the study describes overall, beyond this receptor: PBMC samples for TCRB deep sequencing were selected based on availability. Immune responses induced by the vaccine were seen in around 93% of patients across multiple MHC alleles. Pseudoprogression appeared unrelated to alterations in the top peripheral T cell clonotypes detected by TCRB sequencing. The authors noted that analyses of patient blood samples could not be reproduced because of sample limitations.

Interpreted using the paper, the time point label stands for: week 23, last vaccination. A 20-mer mutant IDH1 peptide at 300 micrograms in Montanide made up each vaccine dose, which was injected subcutaneously together with topical imiquimod. All donors had newly diagnosed IDH1-mutant astrocytomas of WHO grade 3 or 4 that showed loss of nuclear ATRX. The samples were drawn from NOA16, a multicentre, single-arm, open-label phase I trial in Germany that tested a mutant IDH1 peptide vaccine in humans for the first time. The DNeasy Blood and Tissue Kit was used to extract genomic DNA from EDTA blood for TCRB sequencing. The receptor library was made with the immunoSEQ multiplex PCR assay. Following the manufacturer's protocol, the hsTCRB Kit was used to amplify rearranged TCR beta chain sequences. Sequencing of TCRB libraries was carried out on an Illumina MiSeq. In the original analysis: Demultiplexing, trimming and gene mapping were performed with the kit vendor's proprietary platform. TCRdb carries this immuneACCESS record with in-frame sequences only. Its versions omit some clonotypes, under half of them owing to an unresolved V gene in the studies checked, with the rest unexplained. V and J calls and clone size are given by that table; D and trimming were obtained from the DNA. In this sample the table shows more than 55,000 clones, roughly 81% of which occur a single time. About 8.8% of the sample is taken by the ten largest.

This clone occurred a few times. No antigen is known for it. Nothing much larger sits one base from this clone, and base qualities are not available. CDR1 is given as SNHLY and CDR2 as FYNNEI, both from the germline V gene. The CDR3 measures 15 amino acids from cysteine to phenylalanine. Only the CDR3 DNA is retained, 45 bases long and in frame from the first base. V is trimmed back by 3 bases and J by 2 bases, and the junction contains 6 bases that no gene match accounts for. The clonotype originates from a woman aged 40 to 50 with glioma. Some clones in this sample may be carry-over from other donors' samples. Here the sequenced sample was PBMCs, taken from a glioma patient whose treatment included an IDH1 peptide vaccine. In this chain, TRBV2 is recombined with TRBJ1-1, with 7 junctional bases fitting TRBD1. The CDR3 protein is CASSDLGTENTEAFF. The nucleotides read TGTGCCAGCAGTGACCTCGGGACAGAAAACACTGAAGCTTTCTTT.